This entry lists 32 T cell receptor beta chains sequenced from one sample in a study of Graves' ophthalmopathy and Graves' hyperthyroidism. TCR beta CDR3 regions were amplified from RNA transcripts. The library came from an HTBI-primed first-round RT-PCR and a second-round multiplex PCR. TCRdb itself ran the multiplex PCR reads through MiXCR, one entry per CDR3 protein. The top ten clones hold 2.5% to 3.5% of a sample with approximately 640,000 distinct CDR3 sequences, approximately 39% of them seen once. The sequenced material came from peripheral blood. These receptors were collected from an adult man with Graves' ophthalmopathy.

The V call is TRBV5-1, the J call TRBJ1-1, with 7 bases matching TRBD1. After removal of 3 bases from V and 4 bases from J, the junction contained 12 bases not matched to a gene. Germline CDR1 SGHRS, CDR2 YFSETQ. The CDR3 covers 16 residues. CDR3 sequence reads: CASSWGTTGLGTEAFF. The CDR3 coding sequence is TGCGCCAGCAGCTGGGGTACGACAGGGCTGGGCACTGAAGCTTTCTTT. Filled out from reference TRBV5-1 and TRBJ1-1, the complete variable domain reads KAGVTQTPRYLIKTRGQQVTLSCSPISGHRSVSWYQQTPGQGLQFLFEYFSETQRNKGNFPGRFSGRQFSNSRSEMNVSTLELGDSALYLCASSWGTTGLGTEAFFGQGTRLTVV.

The table lists this clonotype with many counts. The V gene is TRBV2, the J gene TRBJ2-7; D may match TRBD1 or TRBD2 (5 bases each). V gave up 3 bases and J gave up 1 base, with 10 bases separating them. Germline CDR1 and CDR2: SNHLY and FYNNEI. This CDR3 spans 14 amino acids. In DNA form, the CDR3 reads TGTGCCAGCAGTGAGGGGGTCAGTTCCTACGAGCAGTACTTC. Protein: CASSEGVSSYEQYF.

V is TRBV10-3 and J is TRBJ2-7; 9 bases are a match to TRBD1. V shed 10 bases and J 2 bases; nucleotides not matched to a gene: 12. From germline, CDR1 is ENHRY and CDR2 SYGVKD. This CDR3 has 15 amino acids. The DNA of the CDR3 is TGTGCCAGCAGCCCCGGGACAGGGAATACCTACGAGCAGTACTTC. It is translated as CASSPGTGNTYEQYF.

This clonotype showed up many times. CDR3 residues: CSVGASPDTQYF. The DNA for the CDR3 is TGCAGCGTTGGGGCTAGCCCTGATACGCAGTATTTT. The V gene is TRBV29-1, the J gene TRBJ2-3; D might be TRBD2 (5 bases). Trimming stripped 4 bases from V and 6 bases from J, with 11 bases between. Germline V gene data show CDR1 as SQVTM and CDR2 as ANQGSEA. The length of the CDR3 is 12 residues.

As for this clonotype: Germline and junction disagree at one end, which may indicate a read error. The DNA of the CDR3 is TGTGCCAGCAGCCGGGGACTAGCGGGAATAGTCCAAGAGGCCCAGTACTTC. Translated: CASSRGLAGIVQEAQYF. The gene calls are TRBV5-4 and TRBJ2-5, with 13 bases lining up with TRBD2. CDR1 SGHNT and CDR2 YYREEE come from the germline V gene (reference sequence). This CDR3 is 17 amino acids long.

The chain carries TRBV2 and TRBJ2-3, with 7 nucleotides matching TRBD2. The CDR3 has 18 amino acids. V gave up 10 bases and J gave up 1 base; unmatched junction bases: 20. From germline, CDR1 is SNHLY and CDR2 FYNNEI. This CDR3 reads CATSVPFLGEGRTDTQYF. The CDR3 DNA reads TGTGCCACCAGCGTCCCCTTCTTGGGGGAGGGCCGCACAGATACGCAGTATTTT. The full variable domain, with the rest looked up from reference TRBV2 and TRBJ2-3, is EPEVTQTPSHQVTQMGQEVILRCVPISNHLYFYWYRQILGQKVEFLVSFYNNEISEKSEIFDDQFSVERPDGSNFTLKIRSTKLEDSAMYFCATSVPFLGEGRTDTQYFGPGTRLTVL.

This clonotype occurred many times. The CDR3 sequence: CSATRLSGANVLTF. DNA of the CDR3: TGCAGTGCCACACGTCTCTCTGGGGCCAACGTCCTGACTTTC. This chain joins TRBV20-1 and TRBJ2-6; D is unclear. The CDR3 is made up of 14 amino acids. Germline values: CDR1 DFQATT, CDR2 SNEGSKA (reference sequence). Trimming pared 6 bases from V and 0 bases from J, leaving 9 bases between.

This clonotype was seen at least ten times. The chain links TRBV5-1 to TRBJ2-7; D possibly corresponds to TRBD2 (6 bases). Germline CDR1 is SGHRS and CDR2 is YFSETQ. V was trimmed by 1 base and J by 6 bases, leaving 8 bases between them. The CDR3 totals 12 residues. CDR3 in amino acids: CASSLWGVEQYF. The CDR3 DNA reads TGCGCCAGCAGCTTGTGGGGGGTCGAGCAGTACTTC.

The table lists this clonotype with many counts. The genes are TRBV2 and TRBJ2-5; D is possibly TRBD1 (5 bases). The ends were cut back, 6 bases at V and 4 bases at J, with 15 bases in the middle. CDR3 length equals 14 residues. Germline CDR1 reads SNHLY; CDR2 reads FYNNEI. Here the CDR3 reads CASRLDTLSETQYF. CDR3 sequence (DNA): TGTGCCAGCAGATTGGACACCCTGTCAGAGACCCAGTACTTC.

The rearrangement joins TRBV9 to TRBJ2-2; 14 nucleotides agree with TRBD2. CDR1 is SGDLS and CDR2 is YYNGEE in the germline V gene. V lost 1 base, J lost 2 bases, and 7 bases stayed unmatched. This CDR3 has 19 residues. The CDR3 sequence: CASSVLTGTSGGNTGELFF. In nucleotides, the CDR3 is TGTGCCAGCAGCGTACTGACCGGGACTAGCGGGGGAAACACCGGGGAGCTGTTTTTT.

A note on this clonotype: One junction end disagrees with the germline gene, perhaps due to a read error. V usage is TRBV2 and J usage is TRBJ2-5, with TRBD1 identical over 7 bases. The CDR3 covers 14 residues. The germline gives CDR1 SNHLY, CDR2 FYNNEI. The CDR3 DNA sequence: TGTGCCGGCAGAGGGACAGAGGCCCACGGTGAGCAGTACTTC. Translating it yields CAGRGTEAHGEQYF.

In this sample, this clonotype turned up many times. The final CDR3 position lacks the conserved phenylalanine or tryptophan, pointing to a likely read error. No DNA is shown, since the ends of the CDR3 on it are uncertain; the CDR3 is the one TCRdb lists. The rearrangement uses TRBV5-1 and TRBJ2-5; the tabulated D call, TRBD2, remains unverified against the DNA. The CDR3 comprises 10 residues, both ends counted. The germline V gene has CDR1 SGHRS and CDR2 YFSETQ. This chain's CDR3 is CASSFGTSGS.

This clonotype was counted at least ten times. This chain joins TRBV4-3 and TRBJ2-7; D gene ambiguous. The V gene lost 0 bases and the J gene lost 6 bases, with 12 bases spanning the gap. Germline-derived CDR1 and CDR2 are LGHNA and YSLEER. The CDR3 is 14 residues long. In DNA form, the CDR3 reads TGCGCCAGCAGCCAAGATCTTGAAGGCAGCGAGCAGTACTTC. Protein: CASSQDLEGSEQYF.

The rearrangement links TRBV7-9 to TRBJ2-5; the match to TRBD1 covers 11 bases. Germline CDR1 and CDR2: SEHNR and FQNEAQ (reference sequence). V was clipped by 5 bases and J by 4 bases; unmatched bases: 6. The CDR3 has 15 residues. The CDR3 is CASSQTGTGGETQYF. The CDR3 nucleotides are TGTGCCAGCAGCCAAACCGGGACAGGGGGAGAGACCCAGTACTTC. Full variable domain (missing parts from reference TRBV7-9 and TRBJ2-5): DTGVSQNPRHKITKRGQNVTFRCDPISEHNRLYWYRQTLGQGPEFLTYFQNEAQLEKSRLLSDRFSAERPKGSFSTLEIQRTEQGDSAMYLCASSQTGTGGETQYFGPGTRLLVL.

The gene calls are TRBV7-2 and TRBJ2-2, with TRBD1 matching over 8 bases. The CDR3 runs 14 residues. In germline, CDR1 is SGHTA, CDR2 FQGNSA. Trimming removed 6 bases from V and 4 bases from J; junction bases left unmatched: 4. CDR3: CASRNRGSTGELFF. CDR3 bases: TGTGCCAGCAGGAACAGGGGGAGCACCGGGGAGCTGTTTTTT.

This clonotype was found a few times. Sequence at one end of the junction differs from germline and may be a read error. This rearrangement joins TRBV2 to TRBJ2-7; 8 bases line up with TRBD1. Germline CDR1 and CDR2: SNHLY and FYNNEI. The CDR3 is 14 residues long. The CDR3 loop is CASSRTGISYGQYF. As DNA, the CDR3 is TGTGCCAGCAGTCGGACAGGGATCTCCTACGGGCAGTACTTC.

The chain joins TRBV6-6 to TRBJ2-7; unclear D gene. The CDR3 totals 17 residues. Germline V gene data show CDR1 as MNHNY and CDR2 as SVGAGI (reference sequence). V lost 0 bases and J 0 bases, leaving 15 bases between the germline ends. The CDR3: CASSYSHSPADSYEQYF. DNA of the CDR3: TGTGCCAGCAGTTACTCGCACAGTCCAGCAGACTCCTACGAGCAGTACTTC.

This clonotype was counted many times. The gene calls are TRBV7-2 and TRBJ1-3, with D maybe TRBD1 (6 bases). There are 13 residues in the CDR3. Trimming left V 1 base short and J 14 bases short, with 15 bases between. CDR1 and CDR2 from the germline V gene are SGHTA and FQGNSA. CDR3 region: CASSLGDQGSLYF. The DNA for the CDR3 is TGTGCCAGCAGCTTAGGGGACCAGGGGTCTTTATATTTT.

This chain links TRBV29-1 with TRBJ2-5; 7 bases fit TRBD1. The J segment lost 4 bases and the V segment lost 3 bases, leaving 8 bases of the junction unmatched. Germline V CDR1 and CDR2: SQVTM, ANQGSEA. The CDR3 spans 14 residues. Here the CDR3 DNA reads TGCAGCGTTGAGCTTACAGGGGAAGGAGAGACCCAGTACTTC. Its translation is CSVELTGEGETQYF.

This clonotype appeared a few times. The V call is TRBV9, the J call TRBJ2-2; tentatively, D is TRBD1 (5 bases). V lost 4 bases and J lost 3, with 13 bases in between. Germline V gene sequence: CDR1 SGDLS, CDR2 YYNGEE. The CDR3 sequence is 15 residues long. CDR3 amino acids: CASSPRAGDTGELFF. The CDR3 nucleotides are TGTGCCAGCAGCCCCAGGGCCGGAGACACCGGGGAGCTGTTTTTT.

CDR3 protein: CASSGGRAGSPLHF. The CDR3 DNA reads TGTGCCAGCAGTGGTGGCAGGGCGGGTTCACCCCTCCACTTT. V usage is TRBV25-1 and J usage is TRBJ1-6; TRBD1 might be the D (5 bases). V dropped 4 bases and J dropped 9 bases, with 13 bases sitting between them. CDR3 length equals 14 residues. Germline values: CDR1 MGHDK, CDR2 SYGVNS.

The J gene is TRBJ1-4, the V gene TRBV19, with D possibly TRBD1 on 6 matching bases. Trimming removed 5 bases from V and 5 bases from J, with 18 bases in between. The germline CDR1 and CDR2 sequences are LNHDA and SQIVND (reference sequence). The CDR3 runs 16 residues. The CDR3 DNA reads TGTGCCAGTAGTCCTGGAGGGGGTCGGGTAAATGAAAAACTGTTTTTT. Translated, it gives CASSPGGGRVNEKLFF. Full variable domain (missing parts from reference TRBV19 and TRBJ1-4): DGGITQSPKYLFRKEGQNVTLSCEQNLNHDAMYWYRQDPGQGLRLIYYSQIVNDFQKGDIAEGYSVSREKKESFPLTVTSAQKNPTAFYLCASSPGGGRVNEKLFFGSGTQLSVL.

This clonotype was observed many times. The chain recombines TRBV19 with TRBJ1-5; possible D gene TRBD1, 5 bases. Per germline, CDR1 LNHDA and CDR2 SQIVND (reference sequence). Trimming removed 6 bases from V and 1 base from J, with 10 bases in between. The CDR3 sequence is 14 residues long. The CDR3 spells CASRRGDSNQPQHF. The CDR3 DNA is TGTGCCAGTAGGAGGGGAGACAGCAATCAGCCCCAGCATTTT. Variable domain in full (rest from reference TRBV19 and TRBJ1-5): DGGITQSPKYLFRKEGQNVTLSCEQNLNHDAMYWYRQDPGQGLRLIYYSQIVNDFQKGDIAEGYSVSREKKESFPLTVTSAQKNPTAFYLCASRRGDSNQPQHFGDGTRLSIL.

This clonotype has a handful of counts. The chain combines TRBV2 with TRBJ2-7; TRBD1 aligns across 9 bases. The CDR3 is 19 residues long. Looked up from germline, CDR1 is SNHLY and CDR2 is FYNNEI. V lost 0 bases to trimming and J lost 3 bases; unmatched junction nucleotides: 15. CDR3: CASSEALSRDRVWGYEQYF. DNA for the CDR3: TGTGCCAGCAGTGAAGCGCTTTCCCGGGACAGGGTCTGGGGCTACGAGCAGTACTTC.

This chain uses TRBV2 with TRBJ2-5, with TRBD1 matching 7 bases. Losses at the gene ends were 6 bases for V and 3 bases for J; bases not matched to a gene: 10. Germline-derived CDR1 and CDR2 are SNHLY and FYNNEI. The CDR3 spans 15 residues. This CDR3 reads CASSPSGTEEETQYF. CDR3 coding DNA: TGTGCCAGCAGCCCCTCCGGGACAGAGGAAGAGACCCAGTACTTC.

This clonotype came up a few times. The chain recombines TRBV5-5 with TRBJ2-7; the D is unclear. Trimming left V 2 bases short and J 0 bases short, with 15 bases between. The CDR3 has 16 residues. Germline assignment: CDR1 SGHKS and CDR2 YYEKEE (reference sequence). CDR3 bases: TGTGCCAGCAGCTTAGATCCTATTTTTAGCTCCTACGAGCAGTACTTC. Amino acid sequence: CASSLDPIFSSYEQYF.

This clonotype occurred many times. The chain recombines TRBV29-1 with TRBJ1-1, with TRBD1 matching over 7 bases. The CDR3 covers 12 residues. Germline lookup yields CDR1 SQVTM and CDR2 ANQGSEA. J lost 4 bases, V lost 5 bases, and 4 bases had no gene match. The CDR3 region has the DNA TGCAGCGTTAGACAGGGTGGCACTGAAGCTTTCTTT. Its translation: CSVRQGGTEAFF. The full variable domain, rest sourced from reference TRBV29-1 and TRBJ1-1, is SAVISQKPSRDICQRGTSLTIQCQVDSQVTMMFWYRQQPGQSLTLIATANQGSEATYESGFVIDKFPISRPNLTFSTLTVSNMSPEDSSIYLCSVRQGGTEAFFGQGTRLTVV.

This clonotype was found once. The V call is TRBV7-9, the J call TRBJ1-2; possible D gene TRBD1, 5 bases. Germline CDR1 reads SEHNR; CDR2 reads FQNEAQ (reference sequence). V was trimmed by 5 bases and J by 8 bases, leaving 18 bases between them. The CDR3 spans 14 residues. The CDR3 reads CASSPAPDGGGYTF. In DNA form, the CDR3 reads TGTGCCAGCAGCCCCGCACCGGACGGGGGGGGCTACACCTTC.

The rearrangement uses TRBV7-3 and TRBJ2-1, with 11 bases identical to TRBD2. Germline loops: CDR1 SGHTA, CDR2 FQGTGA. This CDR3 is built from 15 residues. Trimming cost V 1 base and J 8 bases; bases outside gene matches: 4. CDR3 sequence reads: CASSLRLAGSDEQFF. The CDR3 region has the DNA TGTGCCAGCAGCTTAAGACTAGCGGGAAGCGATGAGCAGTTCTTC.

This clonotype was detected many times. The chain combines TRBV19 with TRBJ1-2; D gene unclear. Germline assignment: CDR1 LNHDA and CDR2 SQIVND (reference sequence). The CDR3 runs to 11 residues. V was cut by 3 bases and J by 6 bases, with 5 bases left in between. In nucleotides, the CDR3 is TGTGCCAGTAGTATGGATGATGGCTACACCTTC. This translates into CASSMDDGYTF.

This clonotype was found many times. The conserved final phenylalanine or tryptophan is absent from the CDR3, which likely points to a read error. The DNA is omitted, as the CDR3 cannot be located on it reliably, and the CDR3 follows TCRdb's listing. The chain is built from TRBV7-8 and TRBJ1-1; the D segment call TRBD1 is taken from the table without a DNA check. The CDR3 is 12 residues long, ends included. Germline CDR1 reads SGHVS; CDR2 reads FQNEAQ. The CDR3 loop reads CASPLHSGTSND.

In the case of this clonotype: A read error may produce the germline difference seen at one junction end. The chain uses TRBV10-3 and TRBJ1-1; D is uncertain. CDR1 is ENHRY, CDR2 SYGVKD, per germline. The CDR3 length is 17 residues. CDR3 nucleotide sequence: TGTGCCAGCAGTTACTCGCGGCTTAGGACGTTGGACACTGAAGCTTTCTTT. It codes for CASSYSRLRTLDTEAFF.